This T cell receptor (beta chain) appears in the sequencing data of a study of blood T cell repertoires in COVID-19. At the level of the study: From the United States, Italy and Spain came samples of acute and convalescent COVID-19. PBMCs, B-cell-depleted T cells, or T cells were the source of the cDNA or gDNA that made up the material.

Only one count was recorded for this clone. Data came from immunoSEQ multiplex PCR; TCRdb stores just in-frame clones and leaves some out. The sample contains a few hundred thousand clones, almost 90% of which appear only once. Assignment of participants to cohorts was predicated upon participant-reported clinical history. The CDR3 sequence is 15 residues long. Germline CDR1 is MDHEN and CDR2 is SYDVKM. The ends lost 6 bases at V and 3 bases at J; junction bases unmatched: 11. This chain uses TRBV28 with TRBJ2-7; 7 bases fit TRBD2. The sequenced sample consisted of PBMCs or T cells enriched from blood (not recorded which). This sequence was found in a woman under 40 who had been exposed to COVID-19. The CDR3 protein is CASRPSAGESYEQYF. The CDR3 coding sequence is TGTGCCAGCAGGCCTTCGGCGGGAGAAAGCTACGAGCAGTACTTC.